This T cell receptor beta chain was documented in a study of blood T cell repertoires in COVID-19. The method was immunoSEQ multiplex PCR; TCRdb's version includes in-frame clones alone and lacks a portion of them. This sample has approximately 220,000 clones; roughly 80% occur once, and the top ten carry 7.9%. V lost 1 base and J 2 bases, leaving 6 bases between the germline ends. This CDR3 contains 14 residues. The germline V gene has CDR1 MGHDK and CDR2 SYGVNS. Sequenced input: peripheral blood. This rearrangement joins TRBV25-1 to TRBJ1-5; no reliable D call. This clonotype originated in a woman older than 75 with acute or convalescent COVID-19. CDR3: CASSEFSGNQPQHF. The CDR3 DNA sequence: TGTGCCAGCAGTGAATTCTCCGGCAATCAGCCCCAGCATTTT.